The 24 T cell receptor beta chains below all came from one sample that was sequenced in a study of T-cell reconstitution after alpha-beta-depleted transplantation in children. Library preparation (for TCRbeta) was performed with unique molecular identifiers. Each CDR3 protein gets one entry after TCRdb re-called the PCR reads with MiXCR. The profile covers 250,000 or so distinct CDR3 sequences, with under 9.5% appearing a single time and nearly 6.5% taken by the ten largest. This specimen was PBMCs, mostly from graft donor cells, taken 180 days after TCRalphabeta/CD19-depleted stem cell transplant. The receptors come from a male patient under 18 who had a stem cell transplant for acute lymphoblastic leukemia, so the T cells may come from the graft donor.

This clonotype was observed many times. The chain recombines TRBV20-1 with TRBJ2-2, with 9 bases lining up with TRBD2. The germline gives CDR1 DFQATT, CDR2 SNEGSKA (reference sequence). V was clipped by 3 bases and J by 2 bases; unmatched bases: 7. The CDR3 covers 16 residues. CDR3 coding DNA: TGCAGTGCTAGGTCACGCGGGAGGGGAAACACCGGGGAGCTGTTTTTT. It is translated as CSARSRGRGNTGELFF.

This clonotype appeared many times. The CDR3 DNA follows: TGCGCCAGCAGCTTGGCTTCTAGCGGGGTAGGAGATACGCAGTATTTT. Protein: CASSLASSGVGDTQYF. The chain is built from TRBV5-1 and TRBJ2-3; 9 nucleotides line up with TRBD2. The V gene end was trimmed by 0 bases and the J gene end by 5 bases; junction bases not matched to a gene: 7. The CDR3 length is 16 residues. Germline V gene sequence: CDR1 SGHRS, CDR2 YFSETQ.

This clonotype was observed at least ten times. The J gene is TRBJ2-1, the V gene TRBV6-2 or TRBV6-3, with 10 bases fitting TRBD2. This CDR3 comprises 15 residues. The V gene end was trimmed by 7 bases and the J gene end by 8 bases; junction bases not matched to a gene: 11. The germline CDR1 and CDR2 sequences are MNHEY and SVGEGT. CDR3 sequence: CASTQERGGRDEQFF. For the CDR3, the DNA is TGTGCCAGCACCCAGGAGCGGGGGGGCCGGGATGAGCAGTTCTTC.

There are many counts of this clonotype. The rearrangement links TRBV6-2 or TRBV6-3 to TRBJ2-3, with D perhaps TRBD2 (9 bases). Germline V gene sequence: CDR1 MNHEY, CDR2 SVGEGT. The length of the CDR3 is 20 residues. The V and J ends lost 0 bases and 5 bases respectively, with 27 bases between them. The CDR3 sequence is CASSYSRQGRAGGGVDTQYF. In DNA form, the CDR3 reads TGTGCCAGCAGTTACTCCCGACAGGGGCGAGCGGGGGGCGGAGTAGATACGCAGTATTTT.

This chain connects TRBV7-9 to TRBJ1-2; 7 nucleotides match TRBD1. J was trimmed by 5 bases and V by 5 bases; bases with no gene match: 5. The CDR3 totals 13 residues. CDR1 and CDR2 from the germline V gene are SEHNR and FQNEAQ (reference sequence). The CDR3 nucleotides read TGTGCCAGCAGCCAGACAGGGCTTTATGGCTACACCTTC. Its translation: CASSQTGLYGYTF. Based on the CDR3 plus reference TRBV7-9 and TRBJ1-2, the full variable domain is DTGVSQNPRHKITKRGQNVTFRCDPISEHNRLYWYRQTLGQGPEFLTYFQNEAQLEKSRLLSDRFSAERPKGSFSTLEIQRTEQGDSAMYLCASSQTGLYGYTFGSGTRLTVV.

This chain links TRBV4-3 with TRBJ2-2; 9 nucleotides agree with TRBD2. V shed 0 bases, J shed 1 base, and the junction held 6 bases outside the gene matches. Germline V gene data show CDR1 as LGHNA and CDR2 as YSLEER. The CDR3 extends over 18 amino acids. The CDR3 nucleotides read TGCGCCAGCAGCCAAGACCTCCTAGCGGGGTTGAACACCGGGGAGCTGTTTTTT. It translates to CASSQDLLAGLNTGELFF.

This clonotype appeared many times. The genes are TRBV20-1 and TRBJ1-1, with D possibly being TRBD1 (6 bases). Trimming shortened V by 6 bases and J by 4 bases, and 21 bases separated the two germline ends. Germline-derived CDR1 and CDR2 are DFQATT and SNEGSKA (reference sequence). The CDR3 length is 15 residues. The DNA for the CDR3 is TGCAGTGCCGTCAGACAGGAGACCTTGGGCACTGAAGCTTTCTTT. This translates into CSAVRQETLGTEAFF.

Details on this clonotype: This clone may be a read error of a much larger clone one base away. The genes are TRBV29-1 and TRBJ2-7; no clear D gene. CDR1 and CDR2 (germline): SQVTM, ANQGSEA. This CDR3 contains 12 residues. Trimming shortened V by 8 bases and J by 3 bases, and 14 bases separated the two germline ends. CDR3 sequence: CSMRSANYEQYF. CDR3 in DNA: TGCAGCATGCGGTCGGCGAACTACGAGCAGTACTTC.

In its sample, this clonotype was seen many times. The chain has TRBV4-2 and TRBJ2-5; TRBD2 is a possible D gene (6 bases). CDR3 length equals 14 residues. The V gene's germline CDR1 is LGHNA and CDR2 YNFKEQ. V dropped 3 bases and J dropped 5 bases, with 13 bases sitting between them. CDR3 loop: CASSQDGTWETQYF. CDR3 DNA sequence: TGTGCCAGCAGCCAGGACGGGACTTGGGAGACCCAGTACTTC.

In this sample, this clonotype turned up a few times. The chain recombines TRBV6-2 or TRBV6-3 with TRBJ2-7; D not certain. The CDR3 is 13 residues long. V was pared by 3 bases and J by 2 bases, with 8 bases between. CDR1 MNHEY and CDR2 SVGEGT come from the germline V gene. In nucleotides, the CDR3 is TGTGCCAGCAGTTATGACCGGACCTACGAGCAGTACTTC. It translates to CASSYDRTYEQYF.

In this sample, this clonotype turned up many times. This sequence joins TRBV6-5 and TRBJ2-7; the match to TRBD1 covers 9 bases. Germline lookup yields CDR1 MNHEY and CDR2 SVGAGI. The CDR3 has 14 amino acids. J was trimmed by 5 bases and V by 6 bases; bases with no gene match: 8. The CDR3 region is CASRYPGTGNEQYF. As DNA, the CDR3 is TGTGCCAGCAGATACCCCGGGACAGGGAACGAGCAGTACTTC.

As to this clonotype: It is likely a read error, because the conserved phenylalanine at the end of the CDR3 is missing. V gene TRBV5-1 combines with J gene TRBJ1-1; D possibly corresponds to TRBD1 (5 bases). The CDR3 is 14 amino acids. Trimming left V 0 bases short and J 3 bases short, with 9 bases between. CDR1 and CDR2 from the germline V gene are SGHRS and YFSETQ. The CDR3 DNA sequence: TGCGCCAGCAGCTTGGTCCAGGGCTACACTGAAGCTTTCTGT. This gives the protein CASSLVQGYTEAFC.

The chain employs TRBV5-1 and TRBJ2-3, with a tentative D call TRBD2 (6 bases). The CDR3 length is 15 residues. V was shortened by 0 bases and J by 5 bases, with 13 bases between the two germline ends. The V gene's germline CDR1 is SGHRS and CDR2 YFSETQ. CDR3 loop: CASSLAGERGDTQYF. CDR3 nucleotides: TGCGCCAGCAGCTTGGCGGGAGAACGGGGAGATACGCAGTATTTT.

On this clonotype: A clone one base away is much larger, so this may be a read error. Here the CDR3 reads CAIRGFTVDEQYF. DNA of the CDR3: TGTGCCATCAGGGGATTCACAGTAGACGAGCAGTACTTC. V is TRBV10-3 and J is TRBJ2-7; D not certain. Trimming pared 6 bases from V and 5 bases from J, leaving 14 bases between. The CDR3 has 13 residues. Germline lookup yields CDR1 ENHRY and CDR2 SYGVKD.

This clonotype appeared many times. This chain joins TRBV5-8 and TRBJ1-5; the D gene is possibly TRBD1 (6 bases). The germline V gene has CDR1 SGHTS and CDR2 YDEGEE. Trimming stripped 5 bases from V and 4 bases from J, with 19 bases between. This CDR3 region has 16 residues. For the CDR3, the DNA is TGTGCCAGCAGTCGATTCGTCTTACAGGGAAATCAGCCCCAGCATTTT. It translates to CASSRFVLQGNQPQHF.

The table lists this clonotype with many counts. The chain employs TRBV7-8 and TRBJ2-2; D uncertain. This CDR3 is 15 amino acids long. The V gene lost 1 base and the J gene lost 4 bases, with 10 bases spanning the gap. In germline, CDR1 is SGHVS, CDR2 FQNEAQ. The CDR3 is CASSLETYPTGELFF. CDR3 nucleotide sequence: TGTGCCAGCAGCTTAGAGACTTACCCCACCGGGGAGCTGTTTTTT.

V is TRBV6-5 and J is TRBJ1-6; D remains unclear. Per the germline V gene, CDR1 is MNHEY and CDR2 is SVGAGI. V shed 2 bases and J shed 10 bases, with 12 bases lying between them. The CDR3 is 14 amino acids. CDR3 sequence: CASSYGMVWSPLHF. Here the CDR3 DNA reads TGTGCCAGCAGTTACGGGATGGTATGGTCACCCCTCCACTTT.

The chain's CDR3 is CASRPWGGETQYF. CDR3 in DNA: TGTGCCAGCAGACCCTGGGGAGGCGAGACCCAGTACTTC. The chain combines TRBV27 with TRBJ2-5, with D perhaps TRBD2 (6 bases). V lost 6 bases and J 5 bases, leaving 13 bases between the germline ends. The V gene's germline CDR1 is MNHEY and CDR2 SMNVEV (reference sequence). The CDR3 sequence is 13 residues long.

The chain is built from TRBV4-3 and TRBJ2-6, with D unresolved. Trimming cost V 1 base and J 3 bases, with 7 bases left between them. The CDR3 extends over 15 amino acids. Germline CDR1 is LGHNA and CDR2 is YSLEER. The CDR3 protein is CASSQGLYGANVLTF. In DNA, the CDR3 is TGCGCCAGCAGCCAAGGGCTTTATGGGGCCAACGTCCTGACTTTC.

In its sample, this clonotype was seen many times. The chain couples TRBV5-1 to TRBJ2-1; 10 bases align to TRBD1. The CDR3 extends over 17 amino acids. CDR1 and CDR2 (germline): SGHRS, YFSETQ. Unmatched junction bases numbered 10, after V lost 0 bases and J lost 7 bases. Written as DNA, the CDR3 is TGCGCCAGCAGCTTGGGGGGGCGGGACAGGGGAAAGAATGAGCAGTTCTTC. This gives the protein CASSLGGRDRGKNEQFF.

This clonotype was recorded many times. The chain has TRBV10-2 and TRBJ1-6, with D tentatively TRBD1 (6 bases). V shed 6 bases and J shed 9 bases, with 15 bases lying between them. The CDR3 has 14 residues. Germline V gives CDR1 WSHSY, CDR2 SAAADI. The DNA of the CDR3 is TGCGCCAGCAGCCCCACAGGGAAGGGTTCACCCCTCCACTTT. Amino acid sequence: CASSPTGKGSPLHF.

This clonotype occurred many times. The chain recombines TRBV13 with TRBJ1-1; TRBD1 is a possible D gene (5 bases). CDR1 and CDR2 (germline): PRHDT, FYEKMQ (reference sequence). The V gene lost 5 bases and the J gene lost 3 bases, with 13 bases spanning the gap. CDR3 length: 14 residues. For the CDR3, the DNA is TGTGCCAGCAGCGATCAGGGCGGGGACACTGAAGCTTTCTTT. Translation gives CASSDQGGDTEAFF.

This clonotype was picked up many times. This chain uses TRBV4-2 with TRBJ1-5; TRBD1 aligns across 10 bases. Germline CDR1 reads LGHNA; CDR2 reads YNFKEQ. The CDR3 loop spans 17 amino acids. J gave up 4 bases and V 0 bases, and 6 bases lay outside the gene matches. The CDR3: CASSQDLDRGVNQPQHF. The CDR3 DNA is TGTGCCAGCAGCCAAGATCTGGACAGGGGGGTAAATCAGCCCCAGCATTTT.

This clonotype showed up just a few times. The chain joins TRBV23-1 to TRBJ2-1; TRBD2 aligns across 9 bases. TRBV23-1 is noted as an ORF with a role that remains uncertain. V gave up 5 bases and J gave up 7 bases; unmatched junction bases: 6. CDR3 length equals 14 residues. CDR3 protein: CASSTLAGHNEQFF. CDR3 nucleotide sequence: TGCGCCAGCAGTACCCTAGCGGGGCATAATGAGCAGTTCTTC.